These T cell receptor beta chains were read from a single sample in a study of post-analysis software for immune sequencing data. TCRdb ran MiXCR on the PCR reads and lists one entry per CDR3 protein. Of around 710,000 distinct CDR3 sequences listed, 40% to 55% are singletons. Sequenced: blood. The receptors were sampled from a girl aged 10 to 17 with multiple sclerosis. CDR3s include the opening cysteine and the closing phenylalanine or tryptophan. The D gene is left open where the match is weak. The size entry is marked missing in some rows and otherwise reads once, few, many or a size class.

J gene: TRBJ2-1
V gene: TRBV20-1
D gene: TRBD2
clone size: many
CDR3 length: 13
CDR3 protein: CSSGTTPYNEQFF
CDR3 DNA: TGCAGTTCCGGGACTACACCCTACAATGAGCAGTTCTTC

J gene: TRBJ2-7
V gene: TRBV28
D gene: .
clone size: .
CDR3 length: 16
CDR3 protein: CASSPPPAGHRYEQYF
CDR3 DNA: TGTGCCAGCAGTCCCCCTCCTGCGGGACACCGCTACGAGCAGTACTTC

J gene: TRBJ2-7
V gene: TRBV27
D gene: .
clone size: few
CDR3 length: 14
CDR3 protein: CASSRAAVTYEQYF
CDR3 DNA: TGTGCCAGCAGCCGGGCGGCGGTTACCTACGAGCAGTACTTC

J gene: TRBJ2-7
V gene: TRBV7-9
D gene: .
clone size: few
CDR3 length: 13
CDR3 protein: CASSLVVGSEQYF
CDR3 DNA: TGTGCCAGCAGCTTAGTTGTCGGTAGCGAGCAGTACTTC

J gene: TRBJ2-1
V gene: TRBV6-6
D gene: .
clone size: .
CDR3 length: 11
CDR3 protein: CASSLSGERFF
CDR3 DNA: TGTGCCAGCAGTTTGAGTGGAGAGCGGTTCTTC

J gene: TRBJ2-7
V gene: TRBV5-6
D gene: .
clone size: .
CDR3 length: 14
CDR3 protein: CASSLAPNSYEQYF
CDR3 DNA: TGTGCCAGCAGCTTGGCCCCCAATAGCTACGAGCAGTACTTC

J gene: TRBJ2-1
V gene: TRBV29-1
D gene: TRBD1
clone size: .
CDR3 length: 12
CDR3 protein: CSAAQGYNEQFF
CDR3 DNA: TGCAGCGCCGCACAGGGGTACAATGAGCAGTTCTTC

J gene: TRBJ2-7
V gene: TRBV11-2
D gene: .
clone size: .
CDR3 length: 14
CDR3 protein: CASSLDEINYEQYF
CDR3 DNA: TGTGCCAGCAGCTTAGATGAAATCAACTACGAGCAGTACTTC

J gene: TRBJ2-6
V gene: TRBV5-5
D gene: .
clone size: few
CDR3 length: 17
CDR3 protein: CASSLAWGLSGANVLTF
CDR3 DNA: TGTGCCAGCAGCTTGGCCTGGGGCCTCTCTGGGGCCAACGTCCTGACTTTC

J gene: TRBJ2-4
V gene: TRBV19
D gene: .
clone size: .
CDR3 length: 17
CDR3 protein: CASSIEGGGRAKNIQYF
CDR3 DNA: TGTGCCAGTAGTATCGAGGGGGGAGGGAGGGCCAAAAACATTCAGTACTTC

J gene: TRBJ2-5
V gene: TRBV24-1
D gene: .
clone size: few
CDR3 length: 15
CDR3 protein: CATSDDWASQETQYF
CDR3 DNA: TGTGCCACCAGTGATGATTGGGCTAGCCAAGAGACCCAGTACTTC

J gene: TRBJ1-1
V gene: TRBV5-1
D gene: TRBD1
clone size: .
CDR3 length: 17
CDR3 protein: CASSHRTGGAPNTEAFF
CDR3 DNA: TGCGCCAGCAGCCATAGAACAGGGGGGGCGCCAAACACTGAAGCTTTCTTT

J gene: TRBJ2-3
V gene: TRBV12-3/TRBV12-4
D gene: .
clone size: many
CDR3 length: 11
CDR3 protein: CASRITDTQYF
CDR3 DNA: TGTGCCAGCAGAATCACAGATACGCAGTATTTT

J gene: TRBJ1-1
V gene: TRBV15
D gene: .
clone size: few
CDR3 length: 13
CDR3 protein: CATSLDRYTEAFF
CDR3 DNA: TGTGCCACCAGCTTGGACAGATACACTGAAGCTTTCTTT

J gene: TRBJ1-1
V gene: TRBV3-1
D gene: .
clone size: once
CDR3 length: 12
CDR3 protein: CASSHGDTEAFF
CDR3 DNA: TGTGCCAGCAGCCACGGAGACACTGAAGCTTTCTTT

J gene: TRBJ2-5
V gene: TRBV12-3/TRBV12-4
D gene: TRBD2
clone size: few
CDR3 length: 15
CDR3 protein: CASSGASGRGETQYF
CDR3 DNA: TGTGCCAGCAGTGGGGCTAGCGGGAGAGGGGAGACCCAGTACTTC

J gene: TRBJ1-4
V gene: TRBV6-1
D gene: .
clone size: few
CDR3 length: 14
CDR3 protein: CASSVGGLGEKLFF
CDR3 DNA: TGTGCCAGCAGTGTAGGGGGTCTCGGAGAAAAACTGTTTTTT

J gene: TRBJ2-5
V gene: TRBV12-3/TRBV12-4
D gene: .
clone size: .
CDR3 length: 12
CDR3 protein: CASSRGTKTQYF
CDR3 DNA: TGTGCCAGCAGCAGGGGAACGAAGACCCAGTACTTC

J gene: TRBJ2-7
V gene: TRBV6-5
D gene: TRBD2
clone size: .
CDR3 length: 17
CDR3 protein: CASSSGATSGSIGEQYF
CDR3 DNA: TGTGCCAGCAGTTCCGGGGCGACTAGCGGGAGCATCGGCGAGCAGTACTTC

J gene: TRBJ2-1
V gene: TRBV7-3
D gene: TRBD2
clone size: .
CDR3 length: 16
CDR3 protein: CASSFRPGTKSNEQFF
CDR3 DNA: TGTGCCAGCAGCTTTCGCCCCGGGACTAAAAGCAATGAGCAGTTCTTC

J gene: TRBJ2-6
V gene: TRBV5-1
D gene: .
clone size: .
CDR3 length: 15
CDR3 protein: CASSLAGFGANVLTF
CDR3 DNA: TGCGCCAGCAGCCTTGCTGGGTTTGGGGCCAACGTCCTGACTTTC

J gene: TRBJ2-4
V gene: TRBV19
D gene: .
clone size: .
CDR3 length: 16
CDR3 protein: CVSSMRINRSKNIQYF
CDR3 DNA: TGTGTCAGTAGTATGCGCATAAACAGAAGCAAAAACATTCAGTACTTC

J gene: TRBJ1-1
V gene: TRBV15
D gene: .
clone size: .
CDR3 length: 15
CDR3 protein: CATSRDRATAIEAFF
CDR3 DNA: TGTGCCACCAGCAGAGACCGAGCGACAGCCATTGAAGCTTTCTTT

J gene: TRBJ2-3
V gene: TRBV20-1
D gene: TRBD2
clone size: .
CDR3 length: 15
CDR3 protein: CSAPTSGRSTDTQYF
CDR3 DNA: TGCAGTGCTCCTACTAGCGGGAGAAGCACAGATACGCAGTATTTT

J gene: TRBJ2-7
V gene: TRBV20-1
D gene: .
clone size: few
CDR3 length: 11
CDR3 protein: CSGTGLSEQYF
CDR3 DNA: TGCAGTGGAACCGGCCTTTCCGAGCAGTACTTC

J gene: TRBJ2-1
V gene: TRBV5-1
D gene: TRBD2
clone size: few
CDR3 length: 16
CDR3 protein: CASSLAREEGENEQFF
CDR3 DNA: TGCGCCAGCAGCTTGGCGCGGGAGGAGGGTGAGAATGAGCAGTTCTTC

J gene: TRBJ1-2
V gene: TRBV24-1
D gene: .
clone size: .
CDR3 length: 15
CDR3 protein: CATSDLPGAADGYTF
CDR3 DNA: TGTGCCACCAGTGATTTGCCCGGGGCCGCCGATGGCTACACCTTC

J gene: TRBJ2-4
V gene: TRBV27
D gene: .
clone size: few
CDR3 length: 13
CDR3 protein: CASSLSTVGIQYF
CDR3 DNA: TGTGCCAGCAGTTTATCCACAGTGGGCATTCAGTACTTC

J gene: TRBJ1-1
V gene: TRBV20-1
D gene: .
clone size: .
CDR3 length: 17
CDR3 protein: CSARVLGGDSPNTEAFF
CDR3 DNA: TGCAGTGCTAGAGTTTTGGGTGGAGACAGCCCAAACACTGAAGCTTTCTTT

J gene: TRBJ1-2
V gene: TRBV29-1
D gene: .
clone size: .
CDR3 length: 15
CDR3 protein: CSVEDGYDRRHGYTF
CDR3 DNA: TGCAGCGTTGAAGATGGATACGACAGGAGGCATGGCTACACCTTC

J gene: TRBJ2-5
V gene: TRBV3-1
D gene: .
clone size: .
CDR3 length: 13
CDR3 protein: CASSQSFTGTQYF
CDR3 DNA: TGTGCCAGCAGCCAATCGTTCACGGGGACCCAGTACTTC

J gene: TRBJ2-7
V gene: TRBV12-3/TRBV12-4
D gene: .
clone size: many
CDR3 length: 12
CDR3 protein: CASTGQTYEQYF
CDR3 DNA: TGTGCCAGCACCGGACAGACTTACGAGCAGTACTTC

J gene: TRBJ1-5
V gene: TRBV12-3/TRBV12-4
D gene: .
clone size: .
CDR3 length: 12
CDR3 protein: CASKWGYEPQHF
CDR3 DNA: TGTGCCAGCAAGTGGGGGTATGAGCCCCAGCATTTT

J gene: TRBJ2-3
V gene: TRBV20-1
D gene: .
clone size: few
CDR3 length: 14
CDR3 protein: CSALWGASTDTQYF
CDR3 DNA: TGCAGTGCCCTGTGGGGGGCTAGCACAGATACGCAGTATTTT

J gene: TRBJ2-5
V gene: TRBV9
D gene: TRBD2
clone size: .
CDR3 length: 15
CDR3 protein: CASSVGTSGRETQYF
CDR3 DNA: TGTGCCAGCAGCGTAGGGACTAGCGGGAGAGAGACCCAGTACTTC

J gene: TRBJ2-7
V gene: TRBV2
D gene: .
clone size: many
CDR3 length: 10
CDR3 protein: CASSEYEQYF
CDR3 DNA: TGTGCCAGCAGTGAGTACGAGCAGTACTTC

J gene: TRBJ2-6
V gene: TRBV7-3
D gene: .
clone size: few
CDR3 length: 17
CDR3 protein: CASSRRGASSGANVLTF
CDR3 DNA: TGTGCCAGCAGTCGGCGGGGCGCAAGCTCTGGGGCCAACGTCCTGACTTTC

J gene: TRBJ2-5
V gene: TRBV27
D gene: .
clone size: few
CDR3 length: 15
CDR3 protein: CASSLTSPRSGTQYF
CDR3 DNA: TGTGCCAGCAGTTTAACTAGCCCACGAAGCGGGACCCAGTACTTC

J gene: TRBJ2-5
V gene: TRBV6-1
D gene: TRBD1
clone size: few
CDR3 length: 19
CDR3 protein: CASRPRYRTGGPLQETQYF
CDR3 DNA: TGTGCCAGCAGACCACGTTACAGGACAGGGGGCCCCCTCCAAGAGACCCAGTACTTC

J gene: TRBJ1-4
V gene: TRBV11-2
D gene: TRBD1
clone size: .
CDR3 length: 15
CDR3 protein: CASSPGQGHGEKLFF
CDR3 DNA: TGTGCCAGCAGCCCCGGACAGGGGCACGGTGAAAAACTGTTTTTT

J gene: TRBJ2-7
V gene: TRBV5-1
D gene: .
clone size: .
CDR3 length: 16
CDR3 protein: CASSFRTDARDYEQYF
CDR3 DNA: TGCGCCAGCAGCTTTAGGACAGATGCACGAGACTACGAGCAGTACTTC

J gene: TRBJ2-1
V gene: TRBV10-3
D gene: .
clone size: .
CDR3 length: 14
CDR3 protein: CATTSQPSYNEQFF
CDR3 DNA: TGTGCCACCACCAGCCAGCCCTCCTACAATGAGCAGTTCTTC

J gene: TRBJ1-2
V gene: TRBV5-1
D gene: TRBD1
clone size: once
CDR3 length: 13
CDR3 protein: CASRPDRGEGYTF
CDR3 DNA: TGCGCCAGCAGGCCTGACAGGGGAGAGGGCTACACCTTC

J gene: TRBJ1-5
V gene: TRBV19
D gene: .
clone size: few
CDR3 length: 12
CDR3 protein: CASTPFGQPQHF
CDR3 DNA: TGTGCCAGTACCCCATTCGGGCAGCCCCAGCATTTT

J gene: TRBJ2-7
V gene: TRBV14
D gene: TRBD2
clone size: .
CDR3 length: 14
CDR3 protein: CASSPGLVYYEQYF
CDR3 DNA: TGTGCCAGCAGCCCGGGACTAGTGTACTACGAGCAGTACTTC

J gene: TRBJ2-7
V gene: TRBV10-3
D gene: .
clone size: few
CDR3 length: 16
CDR3 protein: CAISRTSGTPSYEQYF
CDR3 DNA: TGTGCCATCAGCCGGACCTCCGGGACACCTTCCTACGAGCAGTACTTC